This is a list of T cell receptor beta chains from one sample in a study of shared clonotypes between healthy human individuals. Method: immunoSEQ multiplex PCR; TCRdb's copy keeps in-frame clones and lacks some. The repertoire consists of approximately 98,000 clones, with roughly 70% occurring once and the leading ten covering approximately 24%. Sequenced input: memory CD8+ T cells sorted from blood. Receptors originate from a woman in her 30s in good health. Both conserved end residues are part of each CDR3. The D gene is left open where the match is weak. A clone size is listed for some rows: how often the clone was seen (once, few, many), or a class if it is expanded.

d_gene,j_gene,v_gene,abundance,len,CDR3nt,CDR3aa
.,TRBJ2-3,TRBV29-1,.,14,TGCAGCGTTGAGGTCCCGGGCCCCCTGGATACGCAGTATTTT,CSVEVPGPLDTQYF
TRBD1,TRBJ2-7,TRBV6-1,.,14,TGTGCCAGCAGTGTAGAGGACAGGGTAGGATGGCAGTACTTC,CASSVEDRVGWQYF
.,TRBJ2-7,TRBV15,few,14,TGTGCCACCAGCGGACGGACAGACCCCTACGAGCAGTACTTC,CATSGRTDPYEQYF
.,TRBJ1-1,TRBV9,.,14,TGTGCCAGCAGCGTAGGGGGGACGAACACTGAAGCTTTCTTT,CASSVGGTNTEAFF
.,TRBJ2-5,TRBV20-1,once,9,TGCAGTGCCTCCCTACTAAAGTACTTC,CSASLLKYF
.,TRBJ1-1,TRBV6-5,.,14,TGTGCCAGCAGTTACTCGAATGGGAACACTGAAGCTTTCTTT,CASSYSNGNTEAFF
.,TRBJ2-7,TRBV6-5,few,13,TGTGCCAGCAGTTTGGCGGAAGGCTACGAGCAGTACTTC,CASSLAEGYEQYF
.,TRBJ2-7,TRBV29-1,many,16,TGCAGCGTTACTACCCCGGAGGGGTGGGGGCAACGCGAGCAGTACTTC,CSVTTPEGWGQREQYF
TRBD1,TRBJ1-5,TRBV7-8,.,14,TGTGCCAGCAGCCAAATGACAGGGTCTCGGCCCCAGCATTTT,CASSQMTGSRPQHF
TRBD2,TRBJ2-3,TRBV28,few,15,TGTGCCAGCACCCCCCTCGCGGGGGAGGCGAGTACGCAGTATTTT,CASTPLAGEASTQYF
TRBD1,TRBJ2-7,TRBV2,few,13,TGTGCCAGCAGTACGACAGGGGCTTACGAGCAGTACTTC,CASSTTGAYEQYF
.,TRBJ2-7,TRBV27,.,13,TGTGCCAGCAGTTTTGGGGTGGGCTGGGAGCAGTACTTC,CASSFGVGWEQYF
TRBD1,TRBJ1-2,TRBV6-6,once,16,TGTGCCAGCAGTTACGCGGGGACAGGGATGTTCTATGGCTACACCTTC,CASSYAGTGMFYGYTF
TRBD2,TRBJ2-1,TRBV7-6,.,15,TGTGCCAGCAGCTTATCGTCGGGAGGGGCCAATGAGCAGTTCTTC,CASSLSSGGANEQFF
.,TRBJ2-7,TRBV10-3,.,13,TGTGCCACCCAAGACCCCCTCTCCTACGAGCAGTACTTC,CATQDPLSYEQYF
TRBD2,TRBJ2-1,TRBV4-2,medium-sized,16,TGTGCCAGCAGCTTGGGGACTAGCGGGACTTACAATGAGCAGTTCTTC,CASSLGTSGTYNEQFF
.,TRBJ2-1,TRBV29-1,.,13,TGCAGCGTTATTGGGAGATCCTACAATGAGCAGTTCTTC,CSVIGRSYNEQFF
TRBD2,TRBJ2-7,TRBV29-1,.,14,TGCAGCGTTGAGGGTGGGAGGGTCGGCTACGAGCAGTACTTC,CSVEGGRVGYEQYF
.,TRBJ2-7,TRBV5-1,.,15,TGCGCCAGCAGCTTGGGCCAGCGGACGGACTACGAGCAGTACTTC,CASSLGQRTDYEQYF
.,TRBJ2-7,TRBV20-1,.,11,TGCAGTGCTCAAATCGCCTACGAGCAGTACTTC,CSAQIAYEQYF
.,TRBJ2-7,TRBV6-1,.,11,TGTGCCAGCAGTGAAGCCGGGGAGCAGTACTTC,CASSEAGEQYF
.,TRBJ2-5,TRBV7-8,.,13,TGTGCCAGCAGCCCTCCACGATACGAGACCCAGTACTTC,CASSPPRYETQYF
.,TRBJ2-7,TRBV5-5,few,13,TGTGCCAGCAGCTTGGAGCGGTGGTACGAGCAGTACTTC,CASSLERWYEQYF
TRBD1,TRBJ2-7,TRBV7-3,.,15,TGTGCCAGCAGCTTAGGACAGGGCCTTCTCTACGAGCAGTACTTC,CASSLGQGLLYEQYF
.,TRBJ2-6,TRBV11-3,.,18,TGTGCCAGCAGCCAAGAGCGATCGGGTACCTCTGGGGCCAACGTCCTGACTTTC,CASSQERSGTSGANVLTF
.,TRBJ2-7,TRBV6-1,.,11,TGTGCCAGCAGTGAAGGCTACGAGCAGTACTTC,CASSEGYEQYF
.,TRBJ2-2,TRBV2,.,14,TGTGCCAGCAGTGGTTACAGAGGCACCGGGGAGCTGTTTTTT,CASSGYRGTGELFF
.,TRBJ2-7,TRBV5-5,few,13,TGTGCCAGCAGCTTAGGGATTCCCTACGAGCAGTACTTC,CASSLGIPYEQYF
.,TRBJ2-2,TRBV11-3,.,13,TGTGCCAGCAGAGAACAGGGAGACGGGGAGCTGTTTTTT,CASREQGDGELFF
TRBD1,TRBJ1-5,TRBV6-1,.,14,TGTGCCAGCAGTGAAGGGGAAGGGGGCCAGCCCCAGCATTTT,CASSEGEGGQPQHF
TRBD1,TRBJ2-5,TRBV25-1,few,16,TGTGCCAGCAGTGGACCCCGGACAGGGGCGAAAGAGACCCAGTACTTC,CASSGPRTGAKETQYF
.,TRBJ2-1,TRBV7-3,once,13,TGTGCCAGCAGCTTAAACCTAGACAATGAGCAGTTCTTC,CASSLNLDNEQFF
TRBD2,TRBJ2-1,TRBV9,few,16,TGTGCCAGCAGCCCGCTCCTGGGGGGGACGGGGAATGAGCAGTTCTTC,CASSPLLGGTGNEQFF
TRBD2,TRBJ2-1,TRBV10-1,.,14,TGCGCCAGCGGTTGGACTAGCGGGATCAATGAGCAGTTCTTC,CASGWTSGINEQFF
.,TRBJ2-2,TRBV7-9,few,15,TGTGCCAGCAGCTTAGATCACTATTTATCCGGGGAGCTGTTTTTT,CASSLDHYLSGELFF
TRBD1,TRBJ2-2,TRBV19,.,14,TGTGCCACCTCAGGACAGGGTAACACCGGGGAGCTGTTTTTT,CATSGQGNTGELFF